The 22 T cell receptor beta chains below come from one sample, sequenced in a study of glioma-infiltrating T cells (dated by TCRdb to 2015 to 2016). TCRdb shows the sequencer as Illumina MiSeq. TCR alpha and beta CDR3 regions were amplified with the iRepertoire nested amplicon-rescue multiplex PCR (arm-PCR) platform from RNA. TCRdb reran the public reads through fastp at Q25 and MiXCR, keeping productive beta chains. One record per CDR3 amino acid sequence lists the most common genes and DNA. This sample holds 100,000 to 150,000 distinct CDR3 sequences; roughly 24% were observed only once. Nearly 15% of the sample is held by the ten biggest clonotypes. The specimen sequenced was glioma tissue, nonneoplastic brain tissue, or PBMCs (not recorded which). These receptors were taken from a human donor with low-grade glioma or glioblastoma, undergoing nonglioma brain surgery, or in good health (not recorded which).

The chain has TRBV7-2 and TRBJ2-3, with 8 bases lining up with TRBD2. This CDR3 comprises 14 residues. The germline V gene encodes CDR1 SGHTA and CDR2 FQGNSA. With 5 bases clipped from V and 4 bases from J, the junction kept 5 bases outside the gene matches. CDR3 nucleotide sequence: TGTGCCAGCAGCCCGGGACTAGACGCAGATACGCAGTATTTT. The encoded protein is CASSPGLDADTQYF.

This clonotype appeared many times. The chain couples TRBV12-3 or TRBV12-4 to TRBJ2-6; no reliable D call. There are 15 residues in the CDR3. V was trimmed by 3 bases and J by 0 bases, leaving 6 bases between them. This chain's CDR3 is CASSLGPSGANVLTF. DNA of the CDR3: TGTGCCAGCAGTTTGGGTCCCTCTGGGGCCAACGTCCTGACTTTC.

Turning to this clonotype: The CDR3 carries no conserved terminal phenylalanine or tryptophan, so it likely arises from a read error. The CDR3 here is CAWSVTGRGYKQYS. The CDR3 DNA sequence: TGTGCCTGGAGTGTAACTGGAAGGGGATATAAGCAGTATTCT. This sequence joins TRBV30 and TRBJ2-3; possibly TRBD1 for D (5 bases). Germline CDR1 and CDR2: GTSNPN and SVGIG (reference sequence). The CDR3 covers 14 residues. The V gene lost 0 bases and the J gene lost 11 bases, with 18 bases spanning the gap.

The rearrangement links TRBV2 to TRBJ2-1; 7 nucleotides match TRBD1. The CDR3 sequence is 12 residues long. With 5 bases clipped from V and 8 bases from J, the junction kept 3 bases outside the gene matches. Looked up from germline, CDR1 is SNHLY and CDR2 is FYNNEI. The CDR3 region is CASSYDRDEQFF. The CDR3 DNA follows: TGTGCCAGCAGTTATGACAGGGATGAGCAGTTCTTC.

In its sample, this clonotype was seen a few times. The rearrangement links TRBV19 to TRBJ2-1, with unresolved D. The V and J ends lost 7 bases and 1 base respectively, with 8 bases between them. CDR1 and CDR2 from the germline V gene are LNHDA and SQIVND (reference sequence). The CDR3 consists of 13 residues. CDR3 bases: TGTGCCAGTATGGCCGAGTCCTACAATGAGCAGTTCTTC. Protein sequence: CASMAESYNEQFF.

The rearrangement uses TRBV12-5 and TRBJ2-1, with a weak D call TRBD2 (6 bases). With 0 bases removed from V and 4 bases from J, the gap between germline ends came to 13 bases. The germline V gene encodes CDR1 LGHNT and CDR2 FRNRAP. The CDR3 totals 16 residues. The CDR3 protein is CASGLVRRGTYNEQFF. The CDR3 DNA is TGTGCTAGTGGTTTGGTACGTCGGGGGACTTACAATGAGCAGTTCTTC.

This clonotype was seen more than once but under ten times. This chain uses TRBV7-4 with TRBJ1-6, with a weak D call TRBD1 (5 bases). The V gene lost 2 bases and the J gene lost 9 bases, with 11 bases spanning the gap. CDR3 size: 14 residues. CDR1 and CDR2 from the germline V gene are SGHVT and SQSDAQ. CDR3 DNA: TGTGCCAGCAGCTTACCGGGGAGGGGTTCACCCCTCCACTTT. Its translation: CASSLPGRGSPLHF.

Comment on this clonotype: It may be a read error: a sequence one base away is much more abundant. The rearrangement joins TRBV7-9 to TRBJ2-3, with 7 nucleotides matching TRBD1. Germline V gene lookup returns CDR1 SEHNR and CDR2 FQNEAQ (reference sequence). The CDR3 totals 15 residues. The DNA of the CDR3 is TGTGCCAGCAGCGATCCGGGACAGAGCAAAGATACGCAGTATTTT. Protein sequence: CASSDPGQSKDTQYF.

The chain employs TRBV7-9 and TRBJ2-7; D is unclear. Germline CDR1 and CDR2: SEHNR and FQNEAQ (reference sequence). V was cut by 3 bases and J by 2 bases, with 11 bases left in between. The CDR3 sequence is 14 residues long. CDR3 in DNA: TGTGCCAGCAGCTTTTTGGGCAAAACCTACGAGCAGTACTTC. Translation: CASSFLGKTYEQYF.

About this clonotype: One junction end does not reproduce the germline sequence, and a read error may be involved. The chain is built from TRBV11-2 and TRBJ1-1; D call uncertain. The CDR3 extends over 12 amino acids. The germline V gene encodes CDR1 SGHAT and CDR2 FQNNGV. The CDR3 protein is CASSIEEQEAFF. Here the CDR3 DNA reads TGTGCCAGCAGCATAGAGGAACAGGAAGCTTTCTTT. The full variable domain, its missing parts supplied by reference TRBV11-2 and TRBJ1-1, is EAGVAQSPRYKIIEKRQSVAFWCNPISGHATLYWYQQILGQGPKLLIQFQNNGVVDDSQLPKDRFSAERLKGVDSTLKIQPAKLEDSAVYLCASSIEEQEAFFGQGTRLTVV.

On this clonotype itself: One end of the junction is discordant with germline, which a read error may explain. This chain links TRBV11-2 with TRBJ2-3, with D perhaps TRBD1 (5 bases). The CDR3 has 15 amino acids. CDR1 is SGHAT and CDR2 is FQNNGV in the germline V gene. As DNA, the CDR3 is TGTGTCAGCAGCTTCTCCCCCGGACACAAAGATACGCAGTATTTT. Translated: CVSSFSPGHKDTQYF.

This clonotype was detected many times. The chain links TRBV6-1 to TRBJ2-7; TRBD2 agrees at 10 bases. Germline V gene sequence: CDR1 MNHNS, CDR2 SASEGT. Trimming took 6 bases from V and 5 from J; bases not matched to a gene: 4. The length of the CDR3 is 13 residues. In nucleotides, the CDR3 is TGTGCCAGCAGCGCTAGCGGGAGCCACGAGCAGTACTTC. This translates into CASSASGSHEQYF.

The sample holds many counts of this clonotype. The V and J genes are TRBV2 and TRBJ2-3; D call uncertain. The CDR3 loop spans 14 amino acids. Trimming removed 4 bases from V and 0 bases from J, with 8 bases in between. Germline CDR1 SNHLY, CDR2 FYNNEI. The CDR3 reads CASSVADSTDTQYF. The CDR3 bases are TGTGCCAGCAGTGTTGCAGATAGCACAGATACGCAGTATTTT. The full variable domain, its missing parts supplied by reference TRBV2 and TRBJ2-3, is EPEVTQTPSHQVTQMGQEVILRCVPISNHLYFYWYRQILGQKVEFLVSFYNNEISEKSEIFDDQFSVERPDGSNFTLKIRSTKLEDSAMYFCASSVADSTDTQYFGPGTRLTVL.

This clonotype was observed at least ten times. CDR3 protein: CASSPAPGLAAEGDTGELFF. CDR3 coding DNA: TGTGCCAGCAGCCCCGCCCCGGGACTAGCAGCCGAAGGGGACACCGGGGAGCTGTTTTTT. V usage is TRBV4-2 and J usage is TRBJ2-2; 9 bases are shared with TRBD2. Losses at the gene ends were 4 bases for V and 3 bases for J; bases not matched to a gene: 18. The CDR3 has 20 amino acids. Per the germline V gene, CDR1 is LGHNA and CDR2 is YNFKEQ.

This clonotype was detected a few times. The chain uses TRBV7-9 and TRBJ2-1, with 9 nucleotides matching TRBD2. Germline V gene lookup returns CDR1 SEHNR and CDR2 FQNEAQ (reference sequence). After removal of 8 bases from V and 3 bases from J, the junction contained 8 bases not matched to a gene. The CDR3 has 15 amino acids. This CDR3 is CASRYSSGSYNEQFF. The DNA of the CDR3 is TGTGCCAGCCGTTACAGTAGCGGGAGCTACAATGAGCAGTTCTTC.

The table lists this clonotype with many counts. Because the CDR3 is missing its conserved closing phenylalanine or tryptophan, this is likely a read error. The limits of the CDR3 on the DNA are not certain, so only TCRdb's listed CDR3 is given. V usage is TRBV5-4 and J usage is TRBJ2-7; no check of the table's D call, TRBD2, against the DNA was made. The CDR3 region is 12 residues in length, termini included. Germline V gene lookup returns CDR1 SGHNT and CDR2 YYREEE (reference sequence). CDR3 amino acids: CASSLGRGTRAI.

The chain recombines TRBV2 with TRBJ2-7; TRBD2 aligns across 15 bases. The germline gives CDR1 SNHLY, CDR2 FYNNEI. The CDR3 runs 17 residues. Unmatched junction bases numbered 7, after V lost 4 bases and J lost 3 bases. CDR3 coding DNA: TGTGCCAGCAGTGGGGGACTAGCGGGAGGAGACCTCTACGAGCAGTACTTC. Its translation: CASSGGLAGGDLYEQYF.

This clonotype was observed many times. V and J are TRBV7-2 and TRBJ2-5, with unresolved D. The CDR3 totals 14 residues. Germline V gives CDR1 SGHTA, CDR2 FQGNSA. V lost 1 base and J 3 bases, leaving 9 bases between the germline ends. The CDR3 protein is CASSLVGGEETQYF. CDR3 nucleotide sequence: TGTGCCAGCAGCTTAGTCGGCGGCGAAGAGACCCAGTACTTC.

The chain is built from TRBV13 and TRBJ2-1; 12 bases align to TRBD2. V gave up 4 bases and J gave up 7 bases; unmatched junction bases: 8. CDR1 is PRHDT, CDR2 FYEKMQ, per germline (reference sequence). The CDR3 has 16 amino acids. Written as DNA, the CDR3 is TGTGCCAGCAGCTCTAGCGGGAGGGCCATTGGGAATGAGCAGTTCTTC. It yields the protein CASSSSGRAIGNEQFF.

This clonotype was seen repeatedly, ten times or more. The chain joins TRBV25-1 to TRBJ2-7; TRBD2 agrees at 7 bases. Germline V gene lookup returns CDR1 MGHDK and CDR2 SYGVNS. This CDR3 is 14 amino acids long. V shed 5 bases and J 5 bases; nucleotides not matched to a gene: 9. CDR3 in amino acids: CASSPGGSINEQYF. In DNA, the CDR3 is TGTGCCAGCAGTCCTGGCGGGAGTATCAACGAGCAGTACTTC.

This clonotype was picked up a small number of times. V usage is TRBV5-6 and J usage is TRBJ1-2, with D perhaps TRBD1 (5 bases). The CDR3 extends over 13 amino acids. Trimming left V 0 bases short and J 3 bases short, with 6 bases between. The germline V gene encodes CDR1 SGHDT and CDR2 YYEEEE. CDR3 coding DNA: TGTGCCAGCAGCTTGGTCAGGGACTATGGCTACACCTTC. It encodes CASSLVRDYGYTF.

This clonotype came up a few times. The chain couples TRBV29-1 to TRBJ2-7; 7 bases fit TRBD1. Trimming at V came to 6 bases and at J to 2 bases, leaving 10 bases not matched to a gene. The CDR3 spans 14 residues. Germline CDR1 is SQVTM and CDR2 is ANQGSEA. CDR3 nucleotide sequence: TGCAGCGTAAACAGGGGAGAAGCGCCCTACGAGCAGTACTTC. Its translation: CSVNRGEAPYEQYF.